This entry concerns a single TCR beta chain. Here immunoSEQ multiplex PCR was the method, and the copy in TCRdb shows in-frame clones only, minus some. The sample shows approximately 730,000 clones, roughly 88% of them seen only once. The CDR3 length is 20 residues. CDR1 SGHVS and CDR2 FQNEAQ come from the germline V gene. V trimming: 3 bases; J trimming: 4 bases; junction bases outside the gene matches: 18. This sample is part of a study of shared T cell receptors in the human thymus. The data also belong to a second study, concerning human thymus T cells.

The chain combines TRBV7-8 with TRBJ1-2; 12 nucleotides match TRBD1. The source is a girl under three years old with a congenital heart defect. The sample comprised thymocytes. The CDR3 DNA reads TGTGCCAGCAGCTTTTCATCTTTGGGGGACAGGGGGCGTTTAGGCTATGGCTACACCTTC. It translates to CASSFSSLGDRGRLGYGYTF.